This T cell receptor (beta chain) is drawn from a study of T cells expressing NK-cell markers (dated by TCRdb to 2020 to 2022). At the level of the whole study: Under ten donors provided sorted CD3+CD56+NKG2C+, CD3+CD56+NKG2C- and CD3+CD56-NKG2C+ T-cell subsets, whose TCR beta-chain repertoires were profiled. Among the eight sequenced donors, seven were HCMV-seropositive and one was HCMV-seronegative. The study sequenced eight donors, all healthy volunteers chosen at random: three men and five women. Libraries were sequenced as 2 x 150 bp reads on Illumina HiSeq 2000/2500, MiSeq or NextSeq. Broader findings and caveats from the paper: Those dominant clonotypes were again the most abundant among CD3+CD56-NKG2C+ cells in four donors, at about 25-65%. Whether the expanded NKG2C-expressing T cell clones were specific for HCMV antigens was left unclear. For about 6 donors, the dominant CD3+CD56+NKG2C+ clonotypes were among the top 10 CD8+ clonotypes and accounted for about 1.0-8% of CD8+ T cells.

HCMV serostatus was determined by detecting HCMV-specific IgG in serum with a commercial ELISA kit. Peripheral blood mononuclear cells were isolated from blood by Ficoll density gradient centrifugation. The instrument was an Illumina HiSeq 2000. The TCR beta cDNA libraries were made using 5'RACE template switching, a step that added both a universal primer site and unique molecular identifiers. cDNA synthesis was primed from the TCR beta constant segment and was followed by two successive PCR amplification steps. In the original analysis: MIGEC was used to demultiplex reads and group the reads by UMI, and MiTCR was used to assemble and quantify clonotypes. To exclude erroneous sequences, any TCR cDNA sequence not supported by at least two reads was discarded. The tcR package was used for downstream repertoire analysis, and clonotypes were matched between fractions using CDR3 nucleotide sequence together with V segment. Antigen specificity was annotated against VDJdb with VDJmatch, allowing one amino acid substitution in CDR3. The reads, reprocessed by TCRdb, yield one row per CDR3 protein sequence and no DNA. For this entry, the V and J calls and clone size follow TCRdb and not the study's own pipeline. The record for this sample contains about 440,000 distinct CDR3 sequences. Together, the top ten hold about 7.3% of the sample.

About this clonotype itself: Its binding antigen is unknown.

Specimen: blood T cells: a sorted CD56 or NKG2C T cell subset, CD4+ or CD8+ T cells, or bulk PBMC T cells (not recorded which). The receptor's source is a woman between 18 and 70 years old in good health.

The CDR3: CASSPRQGTNTEAFF. The V and J genes are TRBV7-9 and TRBJ1-1; the D call from TCRdb, TRBD1, cannot be confirmed without DNA. CDR1 and CDR2 were assigned from the germline V gene (reference sequence) as SEHNR and FQNEAQ. The CDR3 covers 15 residues, taking in both the cysteine and the phenylalanine. Only the protein is available.